One and the same sample provided the 9 T cell receptor beta chains below, sequenced in a study of relationships among human T cell subsets. Semiquantitative ARM-PCR amplified T cell receptor alpha and beta CDR3 regions from mRNA. Tagged nested gene-specific primers were used first, then communal superprimers amplified exponentially. MiXCR, applied by TCRdb to the multiplex PCR reads, yields one record per CDR3 protein. This sample has 6,700 or so distinct CDR3 sequences, with just under 70% found just once. Naive plus transitional T cells were isolated with anti-CD45RA microbeads from pooled CD4+ and CD8+ T cells. Input material: naive and transitional (CD45RA+) T cells sorted from blood. Every receptor here comes from a middle-aged man in good health.

V is TRBV28 and J is TRBJ2-3; 8 bases map to TRBD2. Germline loops: CDR1 MDHEN, CDR2 SYDVKM. V gave up 3 bases and J gave up 2 bases; unmatched junction bases: 4. The CDR3 loop spans 15 amino acids. The CDR3 DNA follows: TGTGCCAGCAGTTTTGAAGCGGGAGCCACAGATACGCAGTATTTT. Translated, it gives CASSFEAGATDTQYF.

The rearrangement joins TRBV20-1 to TRBJ1-1, with 8 bases aligning to TRBD1. Germline V gene lookup returns CDR1 DFQATT and CDR2 SNEGSKA (reference sequence). The CDR3 runs to 13 residues. Trimming took 4 bases from V and 7 from J; bases not matched to a gene: 8. CDR3 bases: TGCAGTGCTATGGACAGGGACCGTGGTGAAGCTTTCTTT. Translation: CSAMDRDRGEAFF.

The CDR3 nucleotides are TGCAGTGCAGAACTAGCGGGAGAACTGACAGATACGCAGTATTTT. Protein: CSAELAGELTDTQYF. The V gene is TRBV20-1, the J gene TRBJ2-3; 11 bases are shared with TRBD2. CDR1 and CDR2 (germline): DFQATT, SNEGSKA (reference sequence). The trim removed 6 bases at V and 3 bases at J, leaving 8 bases unmatched. The CDR3 runs to 15 residues.

This chain connects TRBV5-1 to TRBJ2-3, with 8 positions matching TRBD2. The germline CDR1 and CDR2 sequences are SGHRS and YFSETQ. This CDR3 region has 14 residues. The V and J ends lost 6 bases and 3 bases, in that order; junction bases with no gene match: 6. For the CDR3, the DNA is TGCGCCAGCACGGAAGCGGGAGTAACAGATACGCAGTATTTT. It yields the protein CASTEAGVTDTQYF.

This clonotype has a handful of counts. The genes are TRBV3-1 and TRBJ2-5; 9 nucleotides agree with TRBD2. Unmatched junction bases numbered 5, after V lost 0 bases and J lost 0 bases. The CDR3 has 17 amino acids. CDR1 LGHDT and CDR2 YNNKEL come from the germline V gene (reference sequence). The CDR3 region has the DNA TGTGCCAGCAGCCAAGAATTCGCTAGCGGGAACCAAGAGACCCAGTACTTC. This codes for CASSQEFASGNQETQYF.

This rearrangement joins TRBV7-9 to TRBJ1-1; D is unresolved. The V end was cut by 0 bases, the J end by 6 bases, with 5 bases between. CDR1 and CDR2 (germline): SEHNR, FQNEAQ (reference sequence). This CDR3 has 12 amino acids. The CDR3 region is CASSLARSEAFF. The CDR3 DNA sequence: TGTGCCAGCAGCTTAGCCAGGTCTGAAGCTTTCTTT. Combining the CDR3 with reference TRBV7-9 and TRBJ1-1 gives the whole variable domain DTGVSQNPRHKITKRGQNVTFRCDPISEHNRLYWYRQTLGQGPEFLTYFQNEAQLEKSRLLSDRFSAERPKGSFSTLEIQRTEQGDSAMYLCASSLARSEAFFGQGTRLTVV.

This clonotype has a handful of counts. V and J are TRBV10-3 and TRBJ2-3; 8 nucleotides align to TRBD1. This CDR3 comprises 14 residues. Germline CDR1 reads ENHRY; CDR2 reads SYGVKD. Losses at the gene ends were 6 bases for V and 4 bases for J; bases not matched to a gene: 6. CDR3 DNA: TGTGCCATCAGGCAACAGGGGGGAGCAGATACGCAGTATTTT. The encoded protein is CAIRQQGGADTQYF.

The table lists this clonotype with a count of one. This CDR3 is CSVAAGLGNQPQHF. The CDR3 DNA reads TGCAGTGTCGCGGCGGGGCTGGGCAATCAGCCCCAGCATTTT. The V gene is TRBV20-1, the J gene TRBJ1-5; maybe TRBD1 (5 bases). Trimming shortened V by 7 bases and J by 2 bases, and 15 bases separated the two germline ends. Germline V gene sequence: CDR1 DFQATT, CDR2 SNEGSKA (reference sequence). This CDR3 spans 14 amino acids.

The chain carries TRBV28 and TRBJ1-1; D uncertain. The CDR3 runs 11 residues. V lost 11 bases to trimming and J lost 8 bases, with 15 bases between them. In germline, CDR1 is MDHEN, CDR2 SYDVKM. The CDR3 protein is CASTIGREAFF. CDR3 bases: TGTGCCTCTACTATTGGCAGGGAAGCTTTCTTT. Looking up the rest from reference TRBV28 and TRBJ1-1 gives the full variable domain: DVKVTQSSRYLVKRTGEKVFLECVQDMDHENMFWYRQDPGLGLRLIYFSYDVKMKEKGDIPEGYSVSREKKERFSLILESASTNQTSMYLCASTIGREAFFGQGTRLTVV.